This entry concerns a single T cell receptor (beta chain). The sample is drawn from a study of human T cells and chemical hapten exposure. The CDR3 spans 13 residues. Germline V gives CDR1 SGHAT, CDR2 FQNNGV. With V trimmed by 5 bases and J by 1 base, 1 base remained unmatched. The time point is: healthy volunteer bleed at 2 weeks. Total RNA extraction was carried out from unfractionated whole blood. Each CDR3 protein gets one entry after TCRdb re-called the RACE reads with MiXCR. The sample yields 30,000 to 35,000 distinct CDR3 sequences, about 7.2% seen once. Sequencing input: whole blood. The chain joins TRBV11-2 to TRBJ1-1; TRBD1 agrees at 7 bases. This clonotype originated in a human donor in good health. Some clones in this sample may be carry-over from other donors' samples. The CDR3 DNA reads as TGTGCCAGCAGCCGGACAGGGAACACTGAAGCTTTCTTT. This translates into CASSRTGNTEAFF. The entire variable domain, with the rest obtained from reference TRBV11-2 and TRBJ1-1, is as follows: EAGVAQSPRYKIIEKRQSVAFWCNPISGHATLYWYQQILGQGPKLLIQFQNNGVVDDSQLPKDRFSAERLKGVDSTLKIQPAKLEDSAVYLCASSRTGNTEAFFGQGTRLTVV.